This T cell receptor (beta chain) was sequenced in a study of blood T cell repertoires in COVID-19. Study as a whole: COVID-19 samples collected from the United States, Italy and Spain covered acute and convalescent phases.

TCRdb keeps only in-frame clones here, not all; method: immunoSEQ multiplex PCR. The sample includes fewer than 120,000 clones, 85% to 90% of them seen just once. Trimming stripped 3 bases from V and 3 bases from J, with 9 bases between. Germline assignment: CDR1 LNHDA and CDR2 SQIVND (reference sequence). The CDR3 has 13 amino acids. The receptor was isolated from a woman aged 45 to 65 with acute or convalescent COVID-19. The chain uses TRBV19 and TRBJ2-7, with TRBD1 as a possible D gene (5 bases). The sequenced material came from peripheral blood. The CDR3 DNA follows: TGTGCCAGTAGTATTAGGGGCAACTACGAGCAGTACTTC. This encodes CASSIRGNYEQYF.